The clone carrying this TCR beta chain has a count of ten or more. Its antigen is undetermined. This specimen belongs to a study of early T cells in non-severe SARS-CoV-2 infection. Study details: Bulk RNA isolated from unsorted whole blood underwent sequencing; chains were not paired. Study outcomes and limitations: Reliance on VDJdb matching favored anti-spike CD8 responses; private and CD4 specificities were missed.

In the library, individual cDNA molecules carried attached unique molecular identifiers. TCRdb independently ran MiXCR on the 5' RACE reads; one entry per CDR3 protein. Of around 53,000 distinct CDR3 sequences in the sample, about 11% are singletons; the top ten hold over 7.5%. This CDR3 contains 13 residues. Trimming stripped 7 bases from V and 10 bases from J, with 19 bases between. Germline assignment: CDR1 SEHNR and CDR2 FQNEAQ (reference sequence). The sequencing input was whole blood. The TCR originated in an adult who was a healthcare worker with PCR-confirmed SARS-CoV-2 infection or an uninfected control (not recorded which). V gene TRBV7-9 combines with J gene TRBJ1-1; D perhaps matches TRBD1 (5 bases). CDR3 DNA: TGTGCCAGCACCGGGGCCGAGTACGCACGAGCTTTCTTT. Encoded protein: CASTGAEYARAFF.